This T cell receptor beta chain comes out of a study of CD8 T cells in cerebrospinal fluid in Alzheimer's disease. Profiling of CSF cells used 10X single-cell V(D)J plus 5' expression. TCRdb derives one entry per CDR3 protein from the 10x single-cell sequencing reads, leaving out DNA. This listing includes 1,000 to 1,400 distinct CDR3 sequences. Judged by frequency, this clonotype is medium-sized (0.01 to 0.1%). Source material: cerebrospinal fluid. This TCR was sampled from a human donor in good health.

CDR3 region: CAISRVEQASSYEQYF. The rearrangement joins TRBV10-3 to TRBJ2-7; TCRdb's D call of TRBD1 is untestable without DNA. The CDR3 spans 16 residues. Germline V CDR1 and CDR2: ENHRY, SYGVKD.